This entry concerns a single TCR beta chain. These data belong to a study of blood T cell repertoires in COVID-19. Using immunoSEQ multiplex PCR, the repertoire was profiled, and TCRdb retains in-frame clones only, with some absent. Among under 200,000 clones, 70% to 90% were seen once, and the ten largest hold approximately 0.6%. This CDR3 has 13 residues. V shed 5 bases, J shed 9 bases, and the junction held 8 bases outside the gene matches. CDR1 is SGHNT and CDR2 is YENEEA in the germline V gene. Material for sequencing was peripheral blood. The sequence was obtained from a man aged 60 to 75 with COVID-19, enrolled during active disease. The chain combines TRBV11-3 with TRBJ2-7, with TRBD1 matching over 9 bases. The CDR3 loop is CASSRGQGSGQYF. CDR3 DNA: TGTGCCAGCAGCCGGGGACAGGGCTCGGGGCAGTACTTC. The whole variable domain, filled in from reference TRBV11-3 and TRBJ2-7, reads EAGVVQSPRYKIIEKKQPVAFWCNPISGHNTLYWYLQNLGQGPELLIRYENEEAVDDSQLPKDRFSAERLKGVDSTLKIQPAELGDSAVYLCASSRGQGSGQYFGPGTRLTVT.